The clone carrying this T cell receptor beta chain was found a few times. What it binds is unknown. The data derive from a study of early T cells in non-severe SARS-CoV-2 infection. Study-wide background: Bulk RNA taken from unsorted whole blood was sequenced, leaving chains unpaired. Study findings and constraints: VDJdb-based annotation leaned toward anti-spike CD8 responses and missed private and CD4 specificities.

The library protocol tagged individual cDNA molecules with unique molecular identifiers. From the 5' RACE reads, TCRdb called clonotypes with MiXCR, one entry per CDR3 protein. The sample yields about 49,000 distinct CDR3 sequences, around 11% seen once. In germline, CDR1 is MNHEY, CDR2 SMNVEV (reference sequence). Trimming cost V 3 bases and J 1 base, with 10 bases left between them. The CDR3 is made up of 15 amino acids. The sample consisted of whole blood. The sequence was collected from an adult who was a healthcare worker with PCR-confirmed SARS-CoV-2 infection or an uninfected control (not recorded which). The chain couples TRBV27 to TRBJ1-5, with a tentative D call TRBD1 (5 bases). The CDR3 nucleotides read TGTGCCAGCAGTTTGGAGTGGGGGAGCAATCAGCCCCAGCATTTT. It encodes CASSLEWGSNQPQHF.